This T cell receptor (beta chain) was recovered during a study of shared clonotypes between healthy human individuals. Assay used: immunoSEQ multiplex PCR; TCRdb lists only in-frame clones, some missing. This sample yields roughly 2.2 million clones, of which 93% are seen a single time; 0.3% to 0.4% belongs to the top ten. Germline values: CDR1 MNHEY, CDR2 SMNVEV (reference sequence). This CDR3 has 14 residues. V dropped 3 bases and J dropped 4; count of bases not matched to a gene: 5. The study enrolled healthy HIV-negative adults without recent acute infections or vaccinations as donors. All the donors were Caucasian adults who lived in Nashville, Tennessee. On this clone itself: The antigen is not known.

Broader study findings: Of the naive CD4 clonotypes, around 4.8% were shared across several donors.

Material: naive CD4+ T cells from PBMCs. Subset: CD45RA+ positively selected. The sequence was obtained from a man aged 18 to 29 in good health. Some clones in this sample may be carry-over from other donors' samples. The rearrangement links TRBV27 to TRBJ1-2; 7 nucleotides match TRBD1. CDR3 sequence: CASSFNRGGYGYTF. The CDR3 region has the DNA TGTGCCAGCAGTTTTAACAGGGGTGGCTATGGCTACACCTTC.